Below are 30 T cell receptor beta chains sequenced from a single sample in a study of T-cell reconstitution after alpha-beta-depleted transplantation in children. For TCRbeta, the library was prepared with unique molecular identifiers. From the PCR reads, TCRdb called clonotypes with MiXCR, one entry per CDR3 protein. The table has approximately 500,000 distinct CDR3 sequences, over 9.5% seen once; the top ten hold 2%. The input for sequencing was PBMCs, taken before TCRalphabeta/CD19-depleted stem cell transplant. These receptors came from a child under 10 years old with inherited bone marrow failure, due to receive a stem cell transplant.

This clonotype was counted at least ten times. The V call is TRBV12-3 or TRBV12-4, the J call TRBJ2-1; tentatively, D is TRBD2 (5 bases). This CDR3 region has 12 residues. V lost 7 bases to trimming and J lost 9 bases, with 13 bases between them. CDR3 sequence reads: CASKVSGFEQFF. The DNA for the CDR3 is TGTGCCAGCAAGGTCTCGGGATTTGAGCAGTTCTTC.

This clonotype was detected ten times or more. The chain recombines TRBV20-1 with TRBJ2-1, with a tentative D call TRBD2 (5 bases). The length of the CDR3 is 15 residues. Trimming removed 0 bases at V and 9 bases at J, with 18 bases between. Germline values: CDR1 DFQATT, CDR2 SNEGSKA (reference sequence). The CDR3 nucleotides read TGCAGTGCTAGAGATACGTCACGGACGGGGATTGAGCAGTTCTTC. Amino acids: CSARDTSRTGIEQFF.

In its sample, this clonotype was seen a few times. This chain joins TRBV6-2 or TRBV6-3 and TRBJ2-1; the D gene is possibly TRBD2 (6 bases). This CDR3 region has 13 residues. V was trimmed by 6 bases and J by 9 bases, leaving 15 bases between them. Germline V lookup: CDR1 MNHEY, CDR2 SVGEGT. CDR3 residues: CASSGLRTGEQFF. The CDR3 coding sequence is TGTGCCAGCAGCGGACTACGTACGGGTGAGCAGTTCTTC.

This clonotype showed up just a few times. One end of the junction varies from germline; a read error may be responsible. The rearrangement uses TRBV6-5 and TRBJ2-7; no clear D gene. CDR3 length: 14 residues. The V gene's germline CDR1 is MNHEY and CDR2 SVGAGI. The CDR3 protein is CASIYPPWLNEQYF. CDR3 DNA: TGTGCCAGCATTTACCCCCCGTGGCTCAACGAGCAGTACTTC.

This clonotype was found many times. The chain joins TRBV7-9 to TRBJ2-5; possibly TRBD1 for D (5 bases). V lost 7 bases and J 0 bases, leaving 12 bases between the germline ends. This CDR3 has 14 amino acids. Germline V gene sequence: CDR1 SEHNR, CDR2 FQNEAQ (reference sequence). The CDR3 DNA follows: TGTGCCAGCACCGAGACAGCACACCAAGAGACCCAGTACTTC. This translates into CASTETAHQETQYF.

In this sample, this clonotype turned up many times. CDR3 residues: CASSQVSGRPLRYNEQFF. In nucleotides, the CDR3 is TGCGCCAGCAGCCAAGTTAGCGGGAGGCCCCTTCGCTACAATGAGCAGTTCTTC. This chain uses TRBV4-3 with TRBJ2-1, with 10 bases identical to TRBD2. V dropped 1 base and J dropped 3; count of bases not matched to a gene: 9. Germline CDR1 is LGHNA and CDR2 is YSLEER. The CDR3 loop spans 18 amino acids.

This clonotype has a count of ten or more. This rearrangement joins TRBV28 to TRBJ2-7; 8 positions agree with TRBD1. CDR3 length equals 15 residues. Germline lookup yields CDR1 MDHEN and CDR2 SYDVKM. V was pared by 3 bases and J by 3 bases, with 7 bases of the junction left unmatched. CDR3 nucleotide sequence: TGTGCCAGCAGTTTCCCCCAGGGGGCCTACTACGAGCAGTACTTC. It yields the protein CASSFPQGAYYEQYF.

The genes are TRBV30 and TRBJ1-1; D is perhaps TRBD1 (5 bases). CDR1 is GTSNPN, CDR2 SVGIG, per germline (reference sequence). Between the trimmed V and J ends, which lost 4 bases and 0 bases, there was a span of 15 bases. The CDR3 is made up of 15 amino acids. CDR3 region: CAWKVGVFMNTEAFF. CDR3 nucleotide sequence: TGTGCCTGGAAGGTGGGGGTTTTCATGAACACTGAAGCTTTCTTT.

This clonotype was seen at least ten times. This sequence joins TRBV12-3 or TRBV12-4 and TRBJ2-7; the D is unclear. Trimming shortened V by 2 bases and J by 6 bases, and 8 bases separated the two germline ends. This CDR3 spans 12 amino acids. The DNA for the CDR3 is TGTGCCAGCAGTTTATCGCCTCTCGAGCAGTACTTC. This codes for CASSLSPLEQYF.

This clonotype was observed at least ten times. The chain recombines TRBV4-3 with TRBJ1-2; D remains unclear. This CDR3 comprises 13 residues. The V and J ends lost 4 bases and 3 bases respectively, with 9 bases between them. Germline V CDR1 and CDR2: LGHNA, YSLEER. CDR3 DNA sequence: TGCGCCAGCAGCCGTGGTAGGGACTATGGCTACACCTTC. Residues: CASSRGRDYGYTF.

The gene calls are TRBV7-9 and TRBJ2-5; D unclear. The CDR3 covers 14 residues. V lost 2 bases and J lost 3, with 10 bases in between. Germline lookup yields CDR1 SEHNR and CDR2 FQNEAQ (reference sequence). The CDR3 is CASSLTGAKETQYF. Written as DNA, the CDR3 is TGTGCCAGCAGCTTAACGGGCGCGAAAGAGACCCAGTACTTC. The full variable domain, rest sourced from reference TRBV7-9 and TRBJ2-5, is DTGVSQNPRHKITKRGQNVTFRCDPISEHNRLYWYRQTLGQGPEFLTYFQNEAQLEKSRLLSDRFSAERPKGSFSTLEIQRTEQGDSAMYLCASSLTGAKETQYFGPGTRLLVL.

This clonotype appeared many times. The chain has TRBV12-3 or TRBV12-4 and TRBJ2-5, with 7 bases matching TRBD1. Trimming cost V 6 bases and J 5 bases; bases outside gene matches: 9. This CDR3 has 14 residues. The CDR3 loop reads CASSLGGAEETQYF. The CDR3 DNA sequence: TGTGCCAGCAGCCTAGGGGGCGCGGAGGAGACCCAGTACTTC.

The table lists this clonotype with many counts. This rearrangement joins TRBV27 to TRBJ1-6; D gene ambiguous. This CDR3 region has 16 residues. Germline assignment: CDR1 MNHEY and CDR2 SMNVEV (reference sequence). Trimming shortened V by 2 bases and J by 4 bases, and 12 bases separated the two germline ends. CDR3 in DNA: TGTGCCAGCAGTTTAGAAAGCGACTGGTATAATTCACCCCTCCACTTT. Translation gives CASSLESDWYNSPLHF.

This clonotype was counted only a few times. This chain links TRBV7-2 with TRBJ1-5; the D gene is possibly TRBD1 (5 bases). Per the germline V gene, CDR1 is SGHTA and CDR2 is FQGNSA. The V end lost 5 bases, the J end lost 3 bases, and 20 bases lay between the germline ends. The CDR3 totals 17 residues. The CDR3 DNA follows: TGTGCCAGCAGCGATTCTCTTTGGGGGGGACTCAATCAGCCCCAGCATTTT. Protein sequence: CASSDSLWGGLNQPQHF.

On this clonotype: One end of the junction does not line up with germline, which may come from a read error. The J gene is TRBJ1-6, the V gene TRBV28; maybe TRBD1 (6 bases). The CDR3 sequence is 13 residues long. Germline lookup yields CDR1 MDHEN and CDR2 SYDVKM. The CDR3 sequence is CASSLRGNSPVHF. The CDR3 nucleotides are TGTGCCAGCAGTTTAAGGGGGAATTCACCCGTCCACTTT.

This clonotype showed up many times. The chain has TRBV6-2 or TRBV6-3 and TRBJ2-2; 7 bases line up with TRBD1. V shed 6 bases, J shed 2 bases, and the junction held 15 bases outside the gene matches. The CDR3 has 18 residues. The V gene's germline CDR1 is MNHEY and CDR2 SVGEGT. The CDR3 region is CASRRLYPGTDNTGELFF. The CDR3 coding sequence is TGTGCCAGCAGGAGACTCTACCCCGGGACAGATAACACCGGGGAGCTGTTTTTT.

This clonotype was observed many times. J is TRBJ1-5 and V is TRBV29-1; a weak D match, TRBD1 (5 bases). This CDR3 is 12 amino acids long. Germline loops: CDR1 SQVTM, CDR2 ANQGSEA. The V gene lost 7 bases and the J gene lost 4 bases, with 11 bases spanning the gap. DNA for the CDR3: TGCAGCGCAGGGTCGGGGAATCAGCCCCAGCATTTT. It translates to CSAGSGNQPQHF.

This clonotype came up a few times. V usage is TRBV6-2 or TRBV6-3 and J usage is TRBJ2-3, with D possibly matching TRBD2 (7 bases). Germline V gene data show CDR1 as MNHEY and CDR2 as SVGEGT. Between the trimmed V and J ends, which lost 5 bases and 7 bases, there was a span of 10 bases. CDR3 length: 12 residues. CDR3 protein: CASSKGGNTQYF. The DNA for the CDR3 is TGTGCCAGCAGTAAGGGGGGGAATACGCAGTATTTT.

This clonotype appeared many times. This chain joins TRBV11-1 and TRBJ2-6; TRBD2 matches at 12 bases. The CDR3 has 18 amino acids. The V gene end was trimmed by 5 bases and the J gene end by 3 bases; junction bases not matched to a gene: 8. Germline V gene data show CDR1 as SGHAT and CDR2 as FQDESV (reference sequence). CDR3 coding DNA: TGTGCCAGCAGCCCACGACTAGCGGGAGTACATGGGGCCAACGTCCTGACTTTC. Its translation is CASSPRLAGVHGANVLTF.

This clonotype was seen repeatedly, ten times or more. This chain links TRBV12-3 or TRBV12-4 with TRBJ2-7, with no clear D. The germline V and J ends were trimmed by 3 bases and 0 bases, with 9 bases remaining between them. The CDR3 is 14 residues long. This chain's CDR3 is CASSFIAPSYEQYF. For the CDR3, the DNA is TGTGCCAGCAGTTTTATAGCCCCCTCCTACGAGCAGTACTTC.

At least ten counts were recorded for this clonotype. This chain connects TRBV28 to TRBJ1-5, with D possibly TRBD1 on 5 matching bases. Trimming shortened V by 6 bases and J by 5 bases, and 14 bases separated the two germline ends. Germline loops: CDR1 MDHEN, CDR2 SYDVKM. This CDR3 spans 14 amino acids. The CDR3 sequence: CASSRGVWDQPQHF. Here the CDR3 DNA reads TGTGCCAGCAGCCGAGGGGTTTGGGATCAGCCCCAGCATTTT. The entire variable domain, with the rest obtained from reference TRBV28 and TRBJ1-5, is as follows: DVKVTQSSRYLVKRTGEKVFLECVQDMDHENMFWYRQDPGLGLRLIYFSYDVKMKEKGDIPEGYSVSREKKERFSLILESASTNQTSMYLCASSRGVWDQPQHFGDGTRLSIL.

This clonotype has at least ten counts. The chain uses TRBV12-3 or TRBV12-4 and TRBJ2-7; 9 bases align to TRBD1. V was clipped by 7 bases and J by 2 bases; unmatched bases: 3. The CDR3 contains 13 residues. This CDR3 reads CASTWDRAYEQYF. The CDR3 region has the DNA TGTGCCAGCACCTGGGACAGGGCCTACGAGCAGTACTTC.

This clonotype has at least ten counts. V is TRBV28 and J is TRBJ1-2, with 8 nucleotides matching TRBD1. CDR3 length: 16 amino acids. From germline, CDR1 is MDHEN and CDR2 SYDVKM. The V segment lost 2 bases and the J segment 5 bases; nucleotides outside the gene matches: 10. The CDR3 DNA reads as TGTGCCAGCAGTTTAAGGGCAGGGGGCTCGTTTTATGGCTACACCTTC. Protein product: CASSLRAGGSFYGYTF.

This clonotype was recorded at least ten times. This rearrangement joins TRBV5-1 to TRBJ2-1, with 8 bases matching TRBD2. The CDR3 loop spans 18 amino acids. CDR1 is SGHRS and CDR2 is YFSETQ in the germline V gene. The V and J ends lost 1 base and 4 bases, in that order; junction bases with no gene match: 13. The chain's CDR3 is CASSLYSPSGRVYNEQFF. The DNA for the CDR3 is TGCGCCAGCAGCTTGTATTCACCGAGCGGGAGAGTTTACAATGAGCAGTTCTTC.

This clonotype was seen at least ten times. The rearrangement joins TRBV2 to TRBJ1-1; TRBD1 matches 11 bases. CDR3 length: 16 amino acids. V lost 4 bases and J lost 3; bases outside the gene matches: 7. Germline V lookup: CDR1 SNHLY, CDR2 FYNNEI. For the CDR3, the DNA is TGTGCCAGCAGTGTGAACGGACAGGGGGCCGACACTGAAGCTTTCTTT. Translating gives CASSVNGQGADTEAFF.

This clonotype was seen repeatedly, ten times or more. The chain is built from TRBV4-1 and TRBJ1-5; D is possibly TRBD1 (5 bases). This CDR3 has 14 amino acids. CDR1 is MGHRA and CDR2 is YSYEKL in the germline V gene. The V end was cut by 3 bases, the J end by 6 bases, with 12 bases between. This chain's CDR3 is CASSHEGLLQPQHF. The DNA for the CDR3 is TGCGCCAGCAGCCATGAGGGGCTCCTTCAGCCCCAGCATTTT.

This clonotype was seen ten or more times. This CDR3 is CASSQVLLGAEAFF. The CDR3 DNA reads as TGCGCCAGCAGCCAAGTCTTATTGGGGGCTGAAGCTTTCTTT. V and J are TRBV4-3 and TRBJ1-1; D is possibly TRBD1 (5 bases). Trimming cost V 1 base and J 6 bases, with 12 bases left between them. The CDR3 length is 14 residues. Per the germline V gene, CDR1 is LGHNA and CDR2 is YSLEER.

This clonotype was counted between two and nine times. The V gene is TRBV4-3, the J gene TRBJ2-5; weak D call: TRBD1 (5 bases). Per the germline V gene, CDR1 is LGHNA and CDR2 is YSLEER. There are 13 residues in the CDR3. V lost 0 bases to trimming and J lost 4 bases, with 6 bases between them. The CDR3 sequence: CASSQDQGETQYF. CDR3 DNA sequence: TGCGCCAGCAGCCAAGATCAGGGAGAGACCCAGTACTTC.

The V gene is TRBV27, the J gene TRBJ2-5; D possibly corresponds to TRBD1 (6 bases). Trimming removed 0 bases from V and 9 bases from J, with 14 bases in between. The germline CDR1 and CDR2 sequences are MNHEY and SMNVEV (reference sequence). CDR3 length: 14 residues. The CDR3 loop reads CASSLSKDSSAQYF. CDR3 coding DNA: TGTGCCAGCAGTTTATCCAAGGACAGTTCGGCCCAGTACTTC.

This clonotype was found a few times. The chain combines TRBV29-1 with TRBJ2-1; 10 bases fit TRBD2. This CDR3 comprises 14 residues. V shed 8 bases and J 0 bases; nucleotides not matched to a gene: 4. CDR1 and CDR2 from the germline V gene are SQVTM and ANQGSEA. CDR3 amino acids: CSLSGGSSYNEQFF. The CDR3 DNA follows: TGCAGCCTTAGCGGGGGGAGCTCCTACAATGAGCAGTTCTTC.